This is a list of T cell receptor beta chains from one sample in a study of T cell responses to AZD1222 COVID-19 vaccine. Here immunoSEQ multiplex PCR was the method, and the copy in TCRdb shows in-frame clones only, minus some. In the table there are 80,000 to 85,000 clones, approximately 90% of which are singletons. The material sequenced was peripheral blood, taken 28 days after the second AZD1222 dose. These receptors came from an adult who received the AZD1222 COVID-19 vaccine. CDR3s include the opening cysteine and the closing phenylalanine or tryptophan. Fields, in order: CDR3 length, J gene, clone size, V gene, D gene, CDR3 DNA, CDR3 protein. A D gene is named only where the DNA matches it firmly. Not every row has a clone size; where given, it reads once, few, many or a size class.

15 TRBJ2-7 NA TRBV5-1 TRBD2 TGCGCCAGCAGCTCGTCTAGCGGGAGGGACTACGAGCAGTACTTC CASSSSSGRDYEQYF
13 TRBJ2-3 NA TRBV19 NA TGTGCCAGTGGGGGGCTTACTGCAGATACGCAGTATTTT CASGGLTADTQYF
14 TRBJ1-1 NA TRBV27 NA TGTGCCAGCAGTCCAGGGTTAGGAAACACTGAAGCTTTCTTT CASSPGLGNTEAFF
13 TRBJ2-7 NA TRBV30 NA TGTGCCTGGAGTCAGGGACTCAACTACGAGCAGTACTTC CAWSQGLNYEQYF
15 TRBJ2-7 NA TRBV28 NA TGTGCCAGCAGTTCCTCCGGGACGTCAGCCTACGAGCAGTACTTC CASSSSGTSAYEQYF
15 TRBJ2-1 NA TRBV6-2/TRBV6-3 NA TGTGCCAGCAGTCCCTCGGGGACACCCTACAATGAGCAGTTCTTC CASSPSGTPYNEQFF
16 TRBJ2-3 NA TRBV7-3 TRBD2 TGTGCCAGCAGCCCTAAAAGAGCGGGAGCCCTAGATACGCAGTATTTT CASSPKRAGALDTQYF
17 TRBJ2-2 NA TRBV28 TRBD1 TGTGCCAGCAGCTCTCCCGGGACAGGGGGCGCGAACGGGGAGCTGTTTTTT CASSSPGTGGANGELFF
13 TRBJ1-2 once TRBV3-1/TRBV3-2 NA TGTGCCAGCAGCCAAGGGGGACCAGGGGGCTACACCTTC CASSQGGPGGYTF
15 TRBJ2-3 NA TRBV7-2 TRBD2 TGTGCCAGCAGCGTAGCGGGAACTAGCACAGATACGCAGTATTTT CASSVAGTSTDTQYF
13 TRBJ1-2 NA TRBV18 NA TGTGCCAGCTCACCAGGACAGTCAAATGGCTACACCTTC CASSPGQSNGYTF
11 TRBJ1-1 NA TRBV6-2/TRBV6-3 NA TGTGCCAGCAGTTACCAGCAGGGAGCTTTCTTT CASSYQQGAFF
14 TRBJ1-5 NA TRBV28 NA TGTGCCAGCAGCCCCGGGGGGAGCAATCAGCCCCAGCATTTT CASSPGGSNQPQHF
13 TRBJ2-5 NA TRBV11-1 TRBD1 TGTGCCAGCAGCCCAATTTCCGGGACAGGAAAGTACTTC CASSPISGTGKYF
15 TRBJ1-2 NA TRBV5-1 TRBD1 TGCGCCAGCAGCTTGGAGGGACAGGGGACGTATGGCTACACCTTC CASSLEGQGTYGYTF
12 TRBJ2-3 NA TRBV23-1 NA TGCGCCAGCAGTCAGAGCACAGATACGCAGTATTTT CASSQSTDTQYF
12 TRBJ1-1 NA TRBV12-3/TRBV12-4 NA TGTGCCAGCAGGTTGGGACTGAGTGAAGCTTTCTTT CASRLGLSEAFF
15 TRBJ1-3 NA TRBV6-5 NA TGTGCCAGCAGTCGGGACCGCAACACTGGAAACACCATATATTTT CASSRDRNTGNTIYF